The TCR beta chain described here comes from a study of CXCR3-negative and CXCR3-positive naive CD8 T cells. The CDR3 covers 18 residues. In germline, CDR1 is SGHRS, CDR2 YFSETQ. Via 5' RACE with UMI labels, TRB cDNA libraries were prepared. TCRdb reanalyzed the 5' RACE reads and collapses them to one entry per CDR3 protein, without DNA. The sample's table shows over 150,000 distinct CDR3 sequences. Among CD8+ T cells, naive ones were CD45RO-CCR7+CD27+CD95-. With regard to this clonotype: The target antigen is unknown.

General study points: Relative to CXCR3-negative naive cells, CXCR3-positive naive cells had more hydrophobic TRB CDR3s.

Sequencing was done on a sample of naive CXCR3+ CD8+ T cells from blood. The subset is: CD45RO-CCR7+CD27+CD95- naive CD8+ T cells expressing CXCR3 (TNR3+). The sequence was obtained from a human donor in good health. Some clones in this sample may be carry-over from other donors' samples. The rearrangement joins TRBV5-1 to TRBJ2-7; TCRdb selects TRBD2, and the lack of DNA leaves this call unchecked. CDR3 amino acids: CASSITIMGLAGTYEQYF.